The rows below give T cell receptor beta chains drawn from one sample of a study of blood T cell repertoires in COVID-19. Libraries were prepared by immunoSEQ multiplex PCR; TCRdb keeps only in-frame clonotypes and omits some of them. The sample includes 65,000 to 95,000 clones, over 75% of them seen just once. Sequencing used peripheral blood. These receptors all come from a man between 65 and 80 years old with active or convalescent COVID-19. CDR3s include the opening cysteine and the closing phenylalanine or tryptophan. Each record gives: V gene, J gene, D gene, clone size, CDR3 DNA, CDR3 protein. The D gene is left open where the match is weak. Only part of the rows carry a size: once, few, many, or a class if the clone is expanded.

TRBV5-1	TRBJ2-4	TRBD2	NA	TGCGCCAGCAGCCGGGAGGGGGGACTAGCCAAAAACATTCAGTACTTC	CASSREGGLAKNIQYF
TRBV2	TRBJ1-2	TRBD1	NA	TGTGCCAGCAGAGACTTACAGGGGGCACGCTACACCTTC	CASRDLQGARYTF
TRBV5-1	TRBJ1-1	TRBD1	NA	TGCGCCAGCAGCAAGACAGGGGCAAACACTGAAGCTTTCTTT	CASSKTGANTEAFF
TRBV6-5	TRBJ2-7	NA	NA	TGTGCCTCAGGGCGGGGCTTCTACGAGCAGTACTTC	CASGRGFYEQYF
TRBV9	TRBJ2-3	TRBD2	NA	TGTGCCAGCAGCATCCTCGGGGGGGGAATCGTCGATACGCAGTATTTT	CASSILGGGIVDTQYF
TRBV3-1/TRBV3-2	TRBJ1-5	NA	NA	TGTGCCAGCAGCCAAGCTAAAGGGGGTGTCAATCAGCCCCAGCATTTT	CASSQAKGGVNQPQHF
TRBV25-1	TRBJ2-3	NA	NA	TGTGCCAGCAGTGAACCGGCGCCAGGGGCCACCACAGATACGCAGTATTTT	CASSEPAPGATTDTQYF
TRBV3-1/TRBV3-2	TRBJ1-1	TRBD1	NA	TGTGCCAGCAGCCGGACAGGTTTGGGAACTGAAGCTTTCTTT	CASSRTGLGTEAFF
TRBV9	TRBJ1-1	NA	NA	TGTGCCAGCAGCCCAAGCTTGGGCGGAGGCGCTGAAGCTTTCTTT	CASSPSLGGGAEAFF
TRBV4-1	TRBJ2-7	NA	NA	TGCGCCAGCAGCCAAGATAAGCGGTTTTTGCACTACGAGCAGTACTTC	CASSQDKRFLHYEQYF
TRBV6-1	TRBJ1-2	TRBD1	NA	TGTGCCAGCAGTGAACTTATTTCCGGACCGGACAGGGGATTTTTTGCTAACTATGGCTACACCTTC	CASSELISGPDRGFFANYGYTF
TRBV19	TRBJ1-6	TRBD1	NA	TGTGCCACCTCGGGTAGACAGGGGAGGCCCCTCCACTTT	CATSGRQGRPLHF
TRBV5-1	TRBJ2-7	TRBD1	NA	TGCGCCAGCAGCTTGTGGGACAGGAGTAACGAGCAGTACTTC	CASSLWDRSNEQYF
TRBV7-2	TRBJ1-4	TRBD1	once	TGTGCCAGCAGCTACCAGACAGGGATCGCTGAAAAACTGTTTTTT	CASSYQTGIAEKLFF
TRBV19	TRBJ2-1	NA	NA	TGTGCCAGTAGTACAACAGGGAGCTCCTACAATGAGCAGTTCTTC	CASSTTGSSYNEQFF
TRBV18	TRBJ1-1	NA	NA	TGTGCCAGCTCACTCGGACCGGGGGGTAACACTGAAGCTTTCTTT	CASSLGPGGNTEAFF
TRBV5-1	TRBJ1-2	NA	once	TGCGCCAGCAGCCCGACACCGACTAACTATGGCTACACCTTC	CASSPTPTNYGYTF
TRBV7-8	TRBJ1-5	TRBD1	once	TGTGCCAGCAGCCCGGGACGGCCGGACAGGACCCAGCATTTT	CASSPGRPDRTQHF
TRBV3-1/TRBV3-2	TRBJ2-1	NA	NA	TGTGCCAGCAGCCAATTAACAGGCTCCTACAATGAGCAGTTCTTC	CASSQLTGSYNEQFF
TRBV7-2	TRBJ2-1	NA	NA	TGTGCCAGCAGCTTAGACAGGGAAGACGAGCAGTTCTTC	CASSLDREDEQFF
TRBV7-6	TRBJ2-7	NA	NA	TGTGCCAGCAGCCCCCTCTTAGGACACACCTACGAGCAGTACTTC	CASSPLLGHTYEQYF
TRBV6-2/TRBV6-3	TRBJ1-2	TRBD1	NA	TGTGCCAGCAGTTACCCCGGACAGGGTGACGGCTACACCTTC	CASSYPGQGDGYTF
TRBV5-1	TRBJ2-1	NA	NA	TGCGCCAGCGGTCTCTTGGGGGCGGTCAATGAGCAGTTCTTC	CASGLLGAVNEQFF
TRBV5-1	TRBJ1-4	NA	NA	TGCGCCAGCAGCTTGGCCCAGGGAACTAATGAAAAACTGTTTTTT	CASSLAQGTNEKLFF
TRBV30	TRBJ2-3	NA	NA	TGTGCCTGGACCTCGCCGGGACTTGGCACAGATACGCAGTATTTT	CAWTSPGLGTDTQYF
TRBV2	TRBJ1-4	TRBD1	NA	TGTGCCAGCAGTCCAAGGCTTTCTACAGGGGCAACTAATGAAAAACTGTTTTTT	CASSPRLSTGATNEKLFF
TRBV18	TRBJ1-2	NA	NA	TGTGCCAGCTCACCTAGCCGACGGGGAGATAACTATGGCTACACCTTC	CASSPSRRGDNYGYTF
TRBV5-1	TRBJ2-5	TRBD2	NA	TGCGCCAGCAGCTTTAGCGGGGGGGATGAGACCCAGTACTTC	CASSFSGGDETQYF
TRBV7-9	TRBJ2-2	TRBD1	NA	TGTGCCAGCAGCTTCGGACAGGGCGACACCGGGGAGCTGTTTTTT	CASSFGQGDTGELFF
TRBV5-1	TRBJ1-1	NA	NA	TGCGCCAGCAGCGACAGTAACACTGAAGCTTTCTTT	CASSDSNTEAFF
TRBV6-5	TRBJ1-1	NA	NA	TGTGCCAGCAGTTCCCCCTCGGGGGACACTGAAGCTTTCTTT	CASSSPSGDTEAFF
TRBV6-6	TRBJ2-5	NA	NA	TGTGCCAGCAGTTACCGAATTGAACAGCCCCAAGAGACCCAGTACTTC	CASSYRIEQPQETQYF
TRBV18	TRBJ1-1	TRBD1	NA	TGTGCCAGCTCACCCAGGACAGGGGGCGTAAGCACTGAAGCTTTCTTT	CASSPRTGGVSTEAFF
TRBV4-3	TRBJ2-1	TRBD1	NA	TGCGCCAGCAGCCATAACCCGGGACAGGGGGACTGGGAGCAGTTCTTC	CASSHNPGQGDWEQFF
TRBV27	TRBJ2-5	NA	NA	TGTGCCAGCAGTACACGGGGGGAGACCCAGTACTTC	CASSTRGETQYF
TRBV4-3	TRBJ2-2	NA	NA	TGCGCCAGCAGTCTTTTTCAGGGGACCGGCACCGGGGAGCTGTTTTTT	CASSLFQGTGTGELFF
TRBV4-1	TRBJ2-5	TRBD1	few	TGCGCCAGCAGCCAAGAGGGGACAGGGTATCAGACCCAGTACTTC	CASSQEGTGYQTQYF
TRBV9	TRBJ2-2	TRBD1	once	TGTGCCAGCAGCGTAGCGGGACAGGGGGCGGTCACCGGGGAGCTGTTTTTT	CASSVAGQGAVTGELFF
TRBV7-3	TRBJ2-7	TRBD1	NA	TGTGCCAGCAGCCGGGACAGGGACCACGAGCAGTACTTC	CASSRDRDHEQYF
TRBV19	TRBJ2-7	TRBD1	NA	TGTGCCAGTAGTCGCCATGGGACAGGCTACGAGCAGTACTTC	CASSRHGTGYEQYF
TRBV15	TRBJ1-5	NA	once	TGTGCCACCAGCAGCAGACAGGTCGGCCAGCCCCAGCATTTT	CATSSRQVGQPQHF